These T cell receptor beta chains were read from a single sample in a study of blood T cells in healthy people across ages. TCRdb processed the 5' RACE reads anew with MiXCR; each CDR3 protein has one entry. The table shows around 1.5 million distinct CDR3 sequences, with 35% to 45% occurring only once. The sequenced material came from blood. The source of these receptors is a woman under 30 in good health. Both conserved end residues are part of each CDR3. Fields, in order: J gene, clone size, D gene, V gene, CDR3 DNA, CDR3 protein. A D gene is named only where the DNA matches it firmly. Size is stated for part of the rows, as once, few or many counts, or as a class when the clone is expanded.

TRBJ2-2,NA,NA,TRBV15,TGTGCCACCAGCAGGACACACGCGAACACCGGGGAGCTGTTTTTT,CATSRTHANTGELFF
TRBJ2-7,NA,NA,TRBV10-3,TGTGCCATCAATGGGAGATTGGGCTACGAGCAGTACTTC,CAINGRLGYEQYF
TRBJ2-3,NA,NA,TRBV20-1,TGCAGTGCTAGAGATTCGCGGGAAAACACAGATACGCAGTATTTT,CSARDSRENTDTQYF
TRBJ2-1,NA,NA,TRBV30,TGTGCCTGGAGTGTACCAGGGTTACGTGAGCAGTTCTTC,CAWSVPGLREQFF
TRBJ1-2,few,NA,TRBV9,TGTGCCAGCAGCGACGGGACGGTGGGCTATGGCTACACCTTC,CASSDGTVGYGYTF
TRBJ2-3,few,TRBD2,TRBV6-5,TGTGCCACTCGAGCGGCGGGGGTGGGCACAGATACGCAGTATTTT,CATRAAGVGTDTQYF
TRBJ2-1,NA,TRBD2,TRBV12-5,TGTGCTAGTGGTTTGCCCCCGGGGCGGGGGGCCTCCGTGTATGAGCAGTTCTTC,CASGLPPGRGASVYEQFF
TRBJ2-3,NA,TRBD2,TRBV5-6,TGTGCCGGCAGCTTTGGAATCGGGGGGACAGATACGCAGTATTTT,CAGSFGIGGTDTQYF
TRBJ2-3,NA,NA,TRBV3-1,TGTGCCAGCAGCCAAACGCACGGAGTAACAGATACGCAGTATTTT,CASSQTHGVTDTQYF
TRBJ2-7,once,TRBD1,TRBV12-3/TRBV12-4,TGTGCCAGCAGTTTACCAGACAGGGCCCACGAGCAGTACTTC,CASSLPDRAHEQYF
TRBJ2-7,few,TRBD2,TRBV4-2,TGTGCCAGCAGCCAATTACCAGCGGGAGGTGACTACGAGCAGTACTTC,CASSQLPAGGDYEQYF